Shown below are 29 T cell receptor beta chains from a single sample sequenced in a study of identical twins (dated by TCRdb to 2016 to 2018). Library method: 5' RACE. Instrument used: Illumina HiSeq 2000. The raw public data were reprocessed by TCRdb itself: fastp quality trimming at Q25, MiXCR clonotype calling, in-frame beta chains only. Merged by CDR3 protein, the rows form single entries marked with the most common genes and DNA. Counted in this sample were some 300,000 distinct CDR3 sequences; roughly 12% of them appeared once. Just over 7% of the sample belongs to the ten largest clones. Separately, the same data were catalogued under a study of yellow fever vaccine responses in identical twins.

The sequenced sample was CD8+ T cells sorted from blood. The receptors shown here come from a woman aged 18-29 years in good health.

A remark on this clonotype: A read error may be the cause here, since a much bigger clone is one base away. This chain joins TRBV9 and TRBJ2-3; D is unresolved. This CDR3 contains 13 residues. The germline V gene has CDR1 SGDLS and CDR2 YYNGEE. V lost 6 bases and J 0 bases, leaving 8 bases between the germline ends. The CDR3 region has the DNA TGTGCCAGCACCGTTACTAGCACAGATACGCAGTATTTT. It yields the protein CASTVTSTDTQYF. Complete variable domain (other parts from reference TRBV9 and TRBJ2-3): DSGVTQTPKHLITATGQRVTLRCSPRSGDLSVYWYQQSLDQGLQFLIQYYNGEERAKGNILERFSAQQFPDLHSELNLSSLELGDSALYFCASTVTSTDTQYFGPGTRLTVL.

J is TRBJ1-2 and V is TRBV3-1, with D hard to call. Germline-derived CDR1 and CDR2 are LGHDT and YNNKEL (reference sequence). With 0 bases removed from V and 4 bases from J, the gap between germline ends came to 6 bases. The CDR3 length is 13 residues. The CDR3: CASSQDNFYGYTF. The CDR3 region has the DNA TGTGCCAGCAGCCAAGATAACTTCTATGGCTACACCTTC.

The rearrangement joins TRBV6-5 to TRBJ2-1; weak D call: TRBD1 (6 bases). V lost 0 bases and J 5 bases, leaving 11 bases between the germline ends. CDR1 and CDR2 from the germline V gene are MNHEY and SVGAGI. This CDR3 has 15 amino acids. The CDR3 reads CASSYSNRVDNEQFF. The CDR3 nucleotides are TGTGCCAGCAGTTACTCGAACAGGGTAGACAATGAGCAGTTCTTC.

The V gene is TRBV6-1, the J gene TRBJ2-7; 10 bases align to TRBD2. CDR1 is MNHNS, CDR2 SASEGT, per germline. CDR3 length: 16 residues. V gave up 8 bases and J gave up 1 base; unmatched junction bases: 11. The CDR3 DNA follows: TGTGCCAGCGGAGCGGGGGGGCCTTGTTTTTCCTACGAGCAGTACGTC. Its translation: CASGAGGPCFSYEQYV.

This clonotype was counted between two and nine times. The J gene is TRBJ1-1, the V gene TRBV25-1; D not resolved. V lost 2 bases and J lost 3, with 16 bases in between. Germline V gene data show CDR1 as MGHDK and CDR2 as SYGVNS. CDR3 size: 16 residues. The DNA of the CDR3 is TGTGCCAGCAGTGAAGGACCCATGGTCGGAGACACTGAAGCTTTCTTT. Its protein is CASSEGPMVGDTEAFF.

In DNA, the CDR3 is TGTGCCAGCAGTTTATCGATCGGGGACAGGGGGTTAATAAATGAGCAGTTCTTC. Translation gives CASSLSIGDRGLINEQFF. The gene calls are TRBV27 and TRBJ2-1; 11 bases map to TRBD1. CDR1 and CDR2 (germline): MNHEY, SMNVEV (reference sequence). The length of the CDR3 is 18 residues. Germline trimming cut 0 bases from V and 7 bases from J; bases unmatched to any gene: 11.

The V gene is TRBV29-1, the J gene TRBJ2-6, with TRBD2 matching over 7 bases. This CDR3 has 17 residues. Germline CDR1 SQVTM, CDR2 ANQGSEA. The ends lost 4 bases at V and 0 bases at J; junction bases unmatched: 9. The CDR3 DNA sequence: TGCAGCGTTGTTGGGGGGGACGGTCGCTCTGGGGCCAACGTCCTGACTTTC. This gives the protein CSVVGGDGRSGANVLTF.

The chain uses TRBV13 and TRBJ2-7; 8 nucleotides agree with TRBD1. Germline CDR1 reads PRHDT; CDR2 reads FYEKMQ (reference sequence). CDR3 size: 14 residues. V lost 5 bases, J lost 4 bases, and 7 bases stayed unmatched. The CDR3 DNA reads as TGTGCCAGCAGCGCCCGGACAGGGAAATACGAGCAGTACTTC. The encoded protein is CASSARTGKYEQYF.

The chain is built from TRBV7-6 and TRBJ2-1; unclear D gene. V was shortened by 5 bases and J by 7 bases, with 12 bases between the two germline ends. This CDR3 comprises 13 residues. Germline lookup yields CDR1 SGHVS and CDR2 FNYEAQ. The CDR3 reads CASSSSVVNEQFF. In DNA, the CDR3 is TGTGCCAGCAGCAGCAGCGTGGTAAATGAGCAGTTCTTC.

The sample holds a few counts of this clonotype. The chain links TRBV29-1 to TRBJ2-6; D is undetermined. Trimming removed 7 bases at V and 1 base at J, with 5 bases between. CDR1 and CDR2 (germline): SQVTM, ANQGSEA. CDR3 length equals 12 residues. In DNA form, the CDR3 reads TGCAGCGCCGAATCTGGGGCCAACGTCCTGACTTTC. Residues: CSAESGANVLTF. The entire variable domain, with the rest obtained from reference TRBV29-1 and TRBJ2-6, is as follows: SAVISQKPSRDICQRGTSLTIQCQVDSQVTMMFWYRQQPGQSLTLIATANQGSEATYESGFVIDKFPISRPNLTFSTLTVSNMSPEDSSIYLCSAESGANVLTFGAGSRLTVL.

There are a few counts of this clonotype. The CDR3 here is CASSLGEWLRDRPYEQYV. The DNA of the CDR3 is TGTGCCAGCAGTTTAGGTGAATGGCTCAGGGACAGACCTTACGAGCAGTACGTC. The chain couples TRBV28 to TRBJ2-7; 7 positions match TRBD1. The CDR3 runs 18 residues. V shed 2 bases, J shed 4 bases, and the junction held 17 bases outside the gene matches. Germline assignment: CDR1 MDHEN and CDR2 SYDVKM.

This clonotype has only a few counts. The chain couples TRBV13 to TRBJ2-7, with D hard to call. Deletions cut 4 bases from V and 4 bases from J, with 11 bases between. Germline values: CDR1 PRHDT, CDR2 FYEKMQ (reference sequence). The CDR3 covers 13 residues. This CDR3 reads CASSSTETYEQYF. The CDR3 DNA follows: TGTGCCAGCAGCTCGACGGAAACTTACGAGCAGTACTTC.

This clonotype was counted only a few times. This chain uses TRBV11-2 with TRBJ2-7; tentatively, D is TRBD1 or TRBD2 (5 bases each). Trimming removed 0 bases at V and 3 bases at J, with 9 bases between. The CDR3 extends over 14 amino acids. In germline, CDR1 is SGHAT, CDR2 FQNNGV. The CDR3 loop is CASSLEGPLYEQYV. The CDR3, as DNA: TGTGCCAGCAGCTTAGAGGGACCACTCTACGAGCAGTACGTC.

This clonotype was seen ten or more times. The chain is built from TRBV10-2 and TRBJ2-5; 7 nucleotides agree with TRBD1. The CDR3 totals 14 residues. In germline, CDR1 is WSHSY, CDR2 SAAADI. V gave up 4 bases and J gave up 1 base; unmatched junction bases: 3. The CDR3 sequence is CASSGGTAQETQYF. The DNA of the CDR3 is TGCGCCAGCAGTGGGGGGACAGCCCAAGAGACCCAGTACTTC.

The chain recombines TRBV12-3 or TRBV12-4 with TRBJ2-7, with 11 bases lining up with TRBD2. The CDR3 totals 15 residues. Unmatched junction bases numbered 6, after V lost 5 bases and J lost 3 bases. The chain's CDR3 is CASSPTSGSLYEQYF. The CDR3 DNA sequence: TGTGCCAGCAGTCCTACTAGCGGGAGCCTCTACGAGCAGTACTTC.

There are a few counts of this clonotype. J is TRBJ2-1 and V is TRBV11-2; 8 nucleotides line up with TRBD2. Germline loops: CDR1 SGHAT, CDR2 FQNNGV. With 8 bases clipped from V and 7 bases from J, the junction kept 19 bases outside the gene matches. This CDR3 comprises 17 residues. This chain's CDR3 is CASGWDMVAGRSNEQFF. The CDR3 bases are TGTGCCAGCGGCTGGGATATGGTAGCGGGAAGAAGTAATGAGCAGTTCTTC. The variable domain in full, completed from reference TRBV11-2 and TRBJ2-1, reads EAGVAQSPRYKIIEKRQSVAFWCNPISGHATLYWYQQILGQGPKLLIQFQNNGVVDDSQLPKDRFSAERLKGVDSTLKIQPAKLEDSAVYLCASGWDMVAGRSNEQFFGPGTRLTVL.

This clonotype has just a few counts. The V and J genes are TRBV29-1 and TRBJ2-7; D is undetermined. The CDR3 length is 13 residues. CDR1 SQVTM and CDR2 ANQGSEA come from the germline V gene. With 5 bases removed from V and 2 bases from J, the gap between germline ends came to 13 bases. The CDR3 sequence: CSVTDSKTYEQYV. The CDR3 region has the DNA TGCAGCGTTACCGACTCGAAAACCTACGAGCAGTACGTC.

The chain uses TRBV15 and TRBJ2-7, with D perhaps matching TRBD2 (6 bases). This CDR3 region has 13 residues. Germline lookup yields CDR1 LNHNV and CDR2 YYDKDF (reference sequence). V lost 4 bases and J 2 bases, leaving 9 bases between the germline ends. The CDR3 is CATSIGGTYEQYF. The CDR3 nucleotides read TGTGCCACCAGCATCGGGGGTACCTACGAGCAGTACTTC.

This chain uses TRBV29-1 with TRBJ2-1; D may be TRBD1 (6 bases). Germline CDR1 is SQVTM and CDR2 is ANQGSEA. This CDR3 spans 13 amino acids. V gave up 6 bases and J gave up 0 bases, with 9 bases separating them. Here the CDR3 reads CSVDSASYNEQFF. The CDR3 bases are TGCAGCGTGGACAGTGCCTCCTACAATGAGCAGTTCTTC.

This clonotype was seen only a few times. J is TRBJ2-3 and V is TRBV24-1; 7 nucleotides align to TRBD2. The CDR3 covers 14 residues. V was pared by 3 bases and J by 4 bases, with 3 bases of the junction left unmatched. Germline V gene lookup returns CDR1 KGHDR and CDR2 SFDVKD. For the CDR3, the DNA is TGTGCCACCAGTGATGGTAGCGGGCCAGATACGCAGTATTTT. Translated: CATSDGSGPDTQYF.

As to this clonotype: Because it lacks the conserved phenylalanine or tryptophan at the end, this CDR3 is likely a read error. This CDR3 reads CASSQASTSGPYNEQFL. The CDR3 nucleotides are TGTGCCAGCAGCCAAGCCTCTACTAGCGGCCCCTACAATGAGCAGTTCCTC. This chain uses TRBV3-1 with TRBJ2-1, with TRBD2 identical over 8 bases. Per the germline V gene, CDR1 is LGHDT and CDR2 is YNNKEL (reference sequence). With V trimmed by 1 base and J by 2 bases, 7 bases remained unmatched. The CDR3 spans 17 residues.

The chain combines TRBV19 with TRBJ2-1; 9 bases line up with TRBD1. This CDR3 has 14 amino acids. Looked up from germline, CDR1 is LNHDA and CDR2 is SQIVND (reference sequence). The J segment lost 9 bases and the V segment lost 5 bases, leaving 8 bases of the junction unmatched. The CDR3 DNA follows: TGTGCCAGTAGTCCCTGGACAGGGGCAGGTGAGCAGTTCTTC. It specifies CASSPWTGAGEQFF.

This clonotype has a handful of counts. The V and J genes are TRBV12-3 or TRBV12-4 and TRBJ2-1; D is perhaps TRBD2 (6 bases). The CDR3 runs 12 residues. V was pared by 5 bases and J by 9 bases, with 11 bases between. The CDR3 region has the DNA TGTGCCAGCAGTCCGGGGACTTTTGAGCAGTTCTTC. As protein: CASSPGTFEQFF.

This clonotype appeared many times. The rearrangement uses TRBV6-1 and TRBJ2-1; D is uncertain. V was clipped by 2 bases and J by 10 bases, with 12 bases between them. The CDR3 runs 13 residues. Germline V lookup: CDR1 MNHNS, CDR2 SASEGT. CDR3 coding DNA: TGTGCCAGCAGTGAAAAAGGATATGGCGAGCAGTTCTTC. It encodes CASSEKGYGEQFF.

This clonotype has more than one count but fewer than ten. The chain is built from TRBV6-5 and TRBJ1-5; possible D gene TRBD1, 6 bases. CDR3 size: 13 residues. Between the trimmed V and J ends, which lost 5 bases and 6 bases, there was a span of 11 bases. Germline CDR1 reads MNHEY; CDR2 reads SVGAGI. Written as DNA, the CDR3 is TGTGCCAGCAGTCACAGGGAGGGTCAGCCCCAGCATTTT. It is translated as CASSHREGQPQHF.

This clonotype was counted ten times or more. The chain uses TRBV11-2 and TRBJ2-3; 9 nucleotides match TRBD1. The V gene end was trimmed by 5 bases and the J gene end by 6 bases; junction bases not matched to a gene: 6. Germline V gene data show CDR1 as SGHAT and CDR2 as FQNNGV. CDR3 length equals 14 residues. CDR3 sequence reads: CASSPGQGKDTQYF. The CDR3 DNA reads as TGTGCCAGCAGCCCGGGACAGGGCAAGGATACGCAGTATTTT.

This clonotype was found many times. The V and J genes are TRBV7-8 and TRBJ2-1, with 9 bases lining up with TRBD1. The CDR3 is made up of 16 amino acids. Unmatched junction bases numbered 9, after V lost 5 bases and J lost 4 bases. The germline gives CDR1 SGHVS, CDR2 FQNEAQ. In nucleotides, the CDR3 is TGTGCCAGCAGCCTCGTAGGACAGGGGATGTACAATGAGCAGTTCTTC. Translating it yields CASSLVGQGMYNEQFF.

This clonotype turned up a few times. The chain is built from TRBV28 and TRBJ1-1; D gene uncertain. V was pared by 2 bases and J by 4 bases, with 8 bases between. Germline CDR1 reads MDHEN; CDR2 reads SYDVKM. The length of the CDR3 is 13 residues. The CDR3 DNA sequence: TGTGCCAGCAGTTTAAACAGTGTCACTGAAGCTTTCTTT. Its translation: CASSLNSVTEAFF.

V is TRBV2 and J is TRBJ2-1, with 11 bases matching TRBD2. Trimming took 4 bases from V and 6 from J; bases not matched to a gene: 5. Germline lookup yields CDR1 SNHLY and CDR2 FYNNEI. This CDR3 has 15 residues. The CDR3 reads CASSGTSGGSNEQFF. CDR3 nucleotide sequence: TGTGCCAGCAGTGGAACTAGCGGGGGTAGCAATGAGCAGTTCTTC. The full variable domain, in which reference TRBV2 and TRBJ2-1 provide the parts outside the CDR3, is EPEVTQTPSHQVTQMGQEVILRCVPISNHLYFYWYRQILGQKVEFLVSFYNNEISEKSEIFDDQFSVERPDGSNFTLKIRSTKLEDSAMYFCASSGTSGGSNEQFFGPGTRLTVL.